This T cell receptor beta chain stems from a study of shared clonotypes between healthy human individuals. General study results and limits: Sample collection involved blood only; tissue repertoires are likely different.

Using immunoSEQ multiplex PCR, the repertoire was profiled, and TCRdb retains in-frame clones only, with some absent. Altogether 500,000 to 650,000 clones are present, roughly 79% being singletons, with the ten largest covering about 12%. Turning to this clone: The antigen remains undetermined. Other DNA sequences within the sample encode an identical CDR3.

Trimming pared 4 bases from V and 1 base from J, leaving 14 bases between. Germline lookup yields CDR1 SNHLY and CDR2 FYNNEI. This CDR3 contains 16 residues. V usage is TRBV2 and J usage is TRBJ1-5; a possible D gene is TRBD1 (6 bases). This clonotype was sampled from a middle-aged woman in good health. Some clones in this sample may be carry-over from other donors' samples. The specimen sequenced was PBMCs. The CDR3 loop is CASSVGGGGSNQPQHF. DNA of the CDR3: TGTGCCAGCAGTGTGGGTGGGGGCGGAAGCAATCAGCCCCAGCATTTT.